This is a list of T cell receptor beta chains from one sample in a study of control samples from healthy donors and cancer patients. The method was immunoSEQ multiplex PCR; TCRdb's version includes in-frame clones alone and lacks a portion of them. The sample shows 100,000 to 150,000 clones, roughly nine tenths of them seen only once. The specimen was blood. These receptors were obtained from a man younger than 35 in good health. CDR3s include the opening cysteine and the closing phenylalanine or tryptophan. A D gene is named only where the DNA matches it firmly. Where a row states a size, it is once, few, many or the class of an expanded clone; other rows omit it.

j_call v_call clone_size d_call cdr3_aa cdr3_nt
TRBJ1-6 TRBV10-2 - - CASSTGANSPLHF TGCGCCAGTTCGACAGGTGCGAATTCACCCCTCCACTTT
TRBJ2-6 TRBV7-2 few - CASSSTFSGANVLTF TGTGCCAGCAGCTCCACTTTCTCTGGGGCCAACGTCCTGACTTTC
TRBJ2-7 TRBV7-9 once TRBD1 CASSIRDSEQYF TGTGCCAGCAGCATCCGGGACAGCGAGCAGTACTTC
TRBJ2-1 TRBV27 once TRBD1 CASSWGQLSYNEQFF TGTGCCAGCAGTTGGGGACAGCTCTCCTACAATGAGCAGTTCTTC
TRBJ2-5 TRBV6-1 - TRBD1 CASSEQGAWETQYF TGTGCCAGCAGTGAGCAGGGGGCCTGGGAGACCCAGTACTTC
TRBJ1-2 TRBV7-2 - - CASSFRTVSRNGYTF TGTGCCAGCAGCTTTCGGACAGTGTCCAGGAATGGCTACACCTTC
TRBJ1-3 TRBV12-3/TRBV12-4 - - CASSRMNTIYF TGTGCCAGCAGTCGAATGAACACCATATATTTT
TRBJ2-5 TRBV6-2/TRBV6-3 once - CASSLGRGETQYF TGTGCCAGCAGCCTCGGACGGGGAGAGACCCAGTACTTC
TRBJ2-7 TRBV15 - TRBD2 CATSREASGSDEQYF TGTGCCACCAGCAGAGAAGCTAGCGGGAGCGACGAGCAGTACTTC
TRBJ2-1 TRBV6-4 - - CASSLQSSYNEQFF TGTGCCAGCAGCCTCCAAAGCTCCTACAATGAGCAGTTCTTC
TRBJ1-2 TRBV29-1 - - CSVEERQPKGYTF TGCAGCGTTGAAGAGAGGCAGCCCAAGGGCTACACCTTC
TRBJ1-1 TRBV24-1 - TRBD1 CATSGGTGNTEAFF TGTGCCACCAGTGGGGGGACAGGGAACACTGAAGCTTTCTTT
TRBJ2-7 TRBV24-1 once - CATSVEGGGNEQYF TGTGCCACCAGTGTGGAAGGGGGAGGGAACGAGCAGTACTTC
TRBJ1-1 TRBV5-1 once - CASSFSGLENTEAFF TGCGCCAGCAGCTTTTCAGGGTTGGAGAACACTGAAGCTTTCTTT
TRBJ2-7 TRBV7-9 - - CASSSQPLGEQYF TGTGCCAGCAGCTCTCAGCCGCTTGGTGAGCAGTACTTC
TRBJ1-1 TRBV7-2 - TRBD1 CASSLVHLGRGIVTEAFF TGTGCCAGCAGCTTAGTTCATTTGGGCAGGGGGATTGTTACTGAAGCTTTCTTT
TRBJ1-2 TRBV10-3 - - CAISEARAYGYTF TGTGCCATCAGTGAGGCTCGTGCCTATGGCTACACCTTC
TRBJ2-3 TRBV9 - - CASSVAGSTDTQYF TGTGCCAGCAGCGTAGCAGGGAGCACAGATACGCAGTATTTT
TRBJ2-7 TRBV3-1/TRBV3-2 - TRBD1 CASSHARDSWESSYEQYF TGTGCCAGCAGCCATGCCCGGGACAGTTGGGAGAGCTCCTACGAGCAGTACTTC
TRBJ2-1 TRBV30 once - CAWSPRDLNEQFF TGTGCCTGGAGTCCTCGGGACTTGAATGAGCAGTTCTTC
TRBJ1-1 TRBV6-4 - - CASRATAWTEAFF TGTGCCAGCAGAGCCACAGCCTGGACTGAAGCTTTCTTT
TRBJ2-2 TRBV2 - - CASRPGAGELFF TGTGCCAGCAGGCCCGGGGCCGGGGAGCTGTTTTTT
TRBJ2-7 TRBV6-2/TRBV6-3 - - CASSSRSLGSYEQYF TGTGCCAGCAGTTCGAGAAGCCTCGGCTCCTACGAGCAGTACTTC
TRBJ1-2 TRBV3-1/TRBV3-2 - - CASSQVTARAYGYTF TGTGCCAGCAGCCAAGTGACGGCGAGGGCCTATGGCTACACCTTC
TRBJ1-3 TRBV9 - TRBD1 CASSGSGTVSSGNTIYF TGTGCCAGCAGCGGGTCCGGGACAGTCAGCTCTGGAAACACCATATATTTT
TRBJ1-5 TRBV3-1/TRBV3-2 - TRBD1 CASSPQGAWQPQHF TGTGCCAGCAGCCCCCAGGGGGCTTGGCAGCCCCAGCATTTT
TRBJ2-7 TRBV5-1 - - CASSLAKTHEQYF TGCGCCAGCAGCTTGGCGAAGACCCACGAGCAGTACTTC
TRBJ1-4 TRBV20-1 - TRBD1 CSASPGQGTRANEKLFF TGCAGTGCTAGTCCCGGACAGGGAACAAGGGCTAATGAAAAACTGTTTTTT